This T cell receptor (beta chain) is from a study of untreated major depressive disorder. Measured with immunoSEQ multiplex PCR; TCRdb has only the in-frame clones, and not every one. Of nearly 20,000 clones detected, approximately 81% appear once; the ten largest clones hold 0.8% to 0.9%. V gave up 7 bases and J gave up 1 base; unmatched junction bases: 4. Germline values: CDR1 MNHEY, CDR2 SVGAGI. The CDR3 is made up of 13 amino acids. No current or lifetime mood disorder and depressive symptom score of 5 or less defined controls. Participants with major medical conditions, Axis I/II comorbidities, regular medication or illicit drug use were excluded.

The receptor's source is a woman in her twenties or thirties in good health. The chain joins TRBV6-5 to TRBJ2-7; the match to TRBD1 covers 7 bases. The sample was CD4+ T cells from PBMCs. As DNA, the CDR3 is TGTGCCAGCATTGACAGGGCATCCTACGAGCAGTACTTC. It encodes CASIDRASYEQYF.